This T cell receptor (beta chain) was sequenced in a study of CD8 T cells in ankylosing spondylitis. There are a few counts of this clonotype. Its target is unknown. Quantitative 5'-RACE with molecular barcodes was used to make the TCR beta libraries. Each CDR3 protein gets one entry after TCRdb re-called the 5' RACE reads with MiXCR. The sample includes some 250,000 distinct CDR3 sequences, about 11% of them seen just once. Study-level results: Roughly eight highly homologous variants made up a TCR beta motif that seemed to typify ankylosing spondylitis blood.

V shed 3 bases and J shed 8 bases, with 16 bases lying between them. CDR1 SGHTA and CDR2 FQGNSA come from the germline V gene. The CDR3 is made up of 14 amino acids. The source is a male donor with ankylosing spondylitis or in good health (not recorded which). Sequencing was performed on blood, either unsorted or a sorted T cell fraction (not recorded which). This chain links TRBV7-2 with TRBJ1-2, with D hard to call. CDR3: CASSFNGPNFGYTF. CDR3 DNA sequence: TGTGCCAGCAGCTTTAACGGGCCAAATTTCGGCTACACCTTC.